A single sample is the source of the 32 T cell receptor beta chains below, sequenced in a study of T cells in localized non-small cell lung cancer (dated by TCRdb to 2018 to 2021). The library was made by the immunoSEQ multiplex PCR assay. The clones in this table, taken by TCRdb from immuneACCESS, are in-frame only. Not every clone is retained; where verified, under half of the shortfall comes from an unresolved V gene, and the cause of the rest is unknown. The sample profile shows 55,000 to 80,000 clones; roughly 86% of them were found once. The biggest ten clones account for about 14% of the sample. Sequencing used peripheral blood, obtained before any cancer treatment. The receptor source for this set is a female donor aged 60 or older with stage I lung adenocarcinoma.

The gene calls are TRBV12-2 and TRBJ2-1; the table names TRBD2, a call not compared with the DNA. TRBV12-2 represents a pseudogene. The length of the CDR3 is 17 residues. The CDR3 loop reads CASRLDEAGTTYNEQFF. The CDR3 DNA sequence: TGTGCAAGTCGCTTAGACGAAGCCGGGACTACTTACAATGAGCAGTTCTTC.

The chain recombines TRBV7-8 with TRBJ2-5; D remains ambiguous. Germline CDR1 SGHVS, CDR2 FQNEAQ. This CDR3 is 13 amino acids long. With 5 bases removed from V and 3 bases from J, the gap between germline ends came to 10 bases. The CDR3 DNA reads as TGTGCCAGCAGCCCACCTCGGGAAGAGACCCAGTACTTC. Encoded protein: CASSPPREETQYF.

CDR3 nucleotide sequence: TGCGCCAGCAGCTTGCAGGAGACTGGGGCCAACGTCCTGACTTTC. Its protein is CASSLQETGANVLTF. The chain is built from TRBV5-1 and TRBJ2-6; no definite D call. Germline CDR1 SGHRS, CDR2 YFSETQ. V was trimmed by 1 base and J by 2 bases, leaving 7 bases between them. This CDR3 is built from 15 residues.

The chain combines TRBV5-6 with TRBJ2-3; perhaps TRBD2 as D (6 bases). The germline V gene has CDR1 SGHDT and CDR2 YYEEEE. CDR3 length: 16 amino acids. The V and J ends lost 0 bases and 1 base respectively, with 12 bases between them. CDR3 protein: CASSLGGTVGTDTQYF. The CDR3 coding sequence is TGTGCCAGCAGCTTGGGAGGGACTGTGGGCACAGATACGCAGTATTTT.

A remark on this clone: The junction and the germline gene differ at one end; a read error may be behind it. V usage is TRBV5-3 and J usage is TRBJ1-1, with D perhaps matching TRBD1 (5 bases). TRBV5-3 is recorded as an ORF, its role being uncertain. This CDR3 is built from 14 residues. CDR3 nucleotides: TGTGCCAGCAGCTTGGGGGGATCTAACACTGAAGCTTTCTTT. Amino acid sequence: CASSLGGSNTEAFF.

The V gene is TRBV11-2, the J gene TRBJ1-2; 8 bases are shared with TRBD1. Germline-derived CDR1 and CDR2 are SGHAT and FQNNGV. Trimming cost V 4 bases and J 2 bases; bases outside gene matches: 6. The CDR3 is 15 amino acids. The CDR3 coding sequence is TGTGCCAGCAGCTCCGACGACAGGGGAAACTATGGCTACACCTTC. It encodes CASSSDDRGNYGYTF.

CDR3 nucleotide sequence: TGTGCCAGCAGCTCCAGGACAGGGGGCAATGAGCAGTTCTTC. This gives the protein CASSSRTGGNEQFF. V gene TRBV11-3 combines with J gene TRBJ2-1; TRBD1 agrees at 10 bases. V lost 4 bases to trimming and J lost 6 bases; unmatched junction nucleotides: 3. Germline V gene lookup returns CDR1 SGHNT and CDR2 YENEEA. The CDR3 runs to 14 residues.

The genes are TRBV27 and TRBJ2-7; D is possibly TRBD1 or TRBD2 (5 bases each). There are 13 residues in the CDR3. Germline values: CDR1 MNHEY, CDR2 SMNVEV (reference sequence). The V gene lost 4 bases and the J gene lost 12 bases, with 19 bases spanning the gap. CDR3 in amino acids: CASSWAGTGTAYF. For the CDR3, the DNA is TGTGCCAGCAGTTGGGCAGGGACGGGGACGGCGTACTTC.

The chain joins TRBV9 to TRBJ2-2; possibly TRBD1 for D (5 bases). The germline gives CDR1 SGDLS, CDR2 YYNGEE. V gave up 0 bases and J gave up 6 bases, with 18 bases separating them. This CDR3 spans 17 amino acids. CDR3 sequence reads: CASSVAGASRVAGELFF. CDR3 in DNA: TGTGCCAGCAGCGTAGCTGGGGCATCTAGAGTGGCCGGGGAGCTGTTTTTT.

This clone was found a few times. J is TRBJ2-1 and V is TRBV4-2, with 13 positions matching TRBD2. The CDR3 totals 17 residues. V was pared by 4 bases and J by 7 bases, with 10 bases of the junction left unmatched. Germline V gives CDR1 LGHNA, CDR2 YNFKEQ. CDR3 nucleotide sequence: TGTGCCAGCAGCCTTACGTGGACTAGCGGGGGCGAAAATGAGCAGTTCTTC. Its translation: CASSLTWTSGGENEQFF.

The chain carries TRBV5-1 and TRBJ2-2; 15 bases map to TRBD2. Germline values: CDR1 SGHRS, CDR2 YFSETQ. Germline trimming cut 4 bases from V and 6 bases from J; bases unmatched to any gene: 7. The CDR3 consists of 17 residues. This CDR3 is CASSTGLAGGPSGELFF. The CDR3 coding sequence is TGCGCCAGCAGCACCGGACTAGCGGGAGGGCCCTCCGGGGAGCTGTTTTTT.

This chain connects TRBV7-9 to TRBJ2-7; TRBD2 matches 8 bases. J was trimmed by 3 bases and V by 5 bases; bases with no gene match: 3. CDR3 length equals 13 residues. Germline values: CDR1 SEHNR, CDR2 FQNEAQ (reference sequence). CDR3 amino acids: CASSPGTSYEQYF. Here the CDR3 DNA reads TGTGCCAGCAGCCCCGGGACTAGCTACGAGCAGTACTTC.

CDR3 DNA: TGTGCCAGCAGCCGGGGAGAGACCCAGTACTTC. Translating gives CASSRGETQYF. This sequence joins TRBV11-3 and TRBJ2-5, with D perhaps matching TRBD2 (5 bases). V shed 5 bases and J shed 4 bases, with 5 bases lying between them. The CDR3 covers 11 residues. Germline V gene lookup returns CDR1 SGHNT and CDR2 YENEEA.

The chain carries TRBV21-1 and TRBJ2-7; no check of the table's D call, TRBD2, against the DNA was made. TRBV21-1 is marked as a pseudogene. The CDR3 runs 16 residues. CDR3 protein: CASSNETSSSVYEQYF. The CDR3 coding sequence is TGTGCCAGCAGCAATGAGACTAGCTCATCAGTCTACGAGCAGTACTTC.

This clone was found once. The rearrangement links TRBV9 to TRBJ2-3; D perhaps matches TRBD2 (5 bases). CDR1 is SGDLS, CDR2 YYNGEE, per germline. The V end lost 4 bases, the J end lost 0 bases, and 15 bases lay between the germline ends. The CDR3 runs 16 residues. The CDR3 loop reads CASSFIANPSTDTQYF. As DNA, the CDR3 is TGTGCCAGCAGCTTCATAGCGAACCCTAGCACAGATACGCAGTATTTT.

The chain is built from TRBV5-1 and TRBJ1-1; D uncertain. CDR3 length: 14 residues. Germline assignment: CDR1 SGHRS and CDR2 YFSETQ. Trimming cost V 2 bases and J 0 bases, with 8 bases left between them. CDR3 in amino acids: CASSLMGMNTEAFF. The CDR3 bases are TGCGCCAGCAGCTTAATGGGGATGAACACTGAAGCTTTCTTT.

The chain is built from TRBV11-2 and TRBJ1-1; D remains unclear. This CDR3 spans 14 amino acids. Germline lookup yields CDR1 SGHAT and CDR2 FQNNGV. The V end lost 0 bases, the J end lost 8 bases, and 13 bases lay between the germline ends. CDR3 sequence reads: CASSLDPVADEAFF. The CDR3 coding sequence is TGTGCCAGCAGCTTAGATCCCGTGGCCGACGAAGCTTTCTTT.

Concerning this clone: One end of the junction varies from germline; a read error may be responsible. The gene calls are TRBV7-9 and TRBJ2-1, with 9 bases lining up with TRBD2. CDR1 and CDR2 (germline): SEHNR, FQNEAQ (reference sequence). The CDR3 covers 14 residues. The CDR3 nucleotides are TGTGCCAGCAGGTTAGCGGGGGAGAACAATGAGCAGTTCTTC. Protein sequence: CASRLAGENNEQFF.

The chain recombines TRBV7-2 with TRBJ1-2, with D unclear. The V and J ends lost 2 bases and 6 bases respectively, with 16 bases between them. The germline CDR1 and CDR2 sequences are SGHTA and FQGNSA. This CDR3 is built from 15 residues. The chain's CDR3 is CASSLNSRRLDGYTF. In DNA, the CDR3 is TGTGCCAGCAGCTTAAATTCCCGTAGGTTGGATGGCTACACCTTC.

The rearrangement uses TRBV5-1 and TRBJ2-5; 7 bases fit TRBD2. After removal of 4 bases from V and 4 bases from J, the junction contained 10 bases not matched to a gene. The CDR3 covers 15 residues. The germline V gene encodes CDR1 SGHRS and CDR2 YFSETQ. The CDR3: CASSLGGGRTETQYF. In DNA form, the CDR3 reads TGCGCCAGCAGCCTTGGTGGCGGGAGAACAGAGACCCAGTACTTC.

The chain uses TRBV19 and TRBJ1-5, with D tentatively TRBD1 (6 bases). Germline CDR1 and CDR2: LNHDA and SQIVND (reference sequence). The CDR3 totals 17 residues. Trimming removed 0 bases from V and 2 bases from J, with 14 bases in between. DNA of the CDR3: TGTGCCAGTAGTATAGATCCGGAACAGGGAGGCAATCAGCCCCAGCATTTT. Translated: CASSIDPEQGGNQPQHF.

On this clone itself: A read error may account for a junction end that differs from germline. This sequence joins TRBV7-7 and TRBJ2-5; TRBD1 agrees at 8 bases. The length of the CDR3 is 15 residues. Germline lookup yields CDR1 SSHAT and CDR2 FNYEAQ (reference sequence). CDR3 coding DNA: TGTGCTAGCAGCCCGCCGGGCAGGGGGCCAGAGACCCAGTACTTC. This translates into CASSPPGRGPETQYF.

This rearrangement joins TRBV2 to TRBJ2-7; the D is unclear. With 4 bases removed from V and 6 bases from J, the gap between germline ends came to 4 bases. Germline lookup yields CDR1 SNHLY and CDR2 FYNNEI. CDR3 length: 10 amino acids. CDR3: CASSGGEQYF. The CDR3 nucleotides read TGTGCCAGCAGTGGAGGCGAGCAGTACTTC.

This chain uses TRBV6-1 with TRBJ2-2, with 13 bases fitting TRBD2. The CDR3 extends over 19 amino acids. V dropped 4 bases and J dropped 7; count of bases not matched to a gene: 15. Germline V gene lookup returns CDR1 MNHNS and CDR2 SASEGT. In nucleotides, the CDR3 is TGTGCCAGCAGTGTGACTAGCGGGGGGACCTTCGCTGTCCTCGGGGAGCTGTTTTTT. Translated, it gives CASSVTSGGTFAVLGELFF.

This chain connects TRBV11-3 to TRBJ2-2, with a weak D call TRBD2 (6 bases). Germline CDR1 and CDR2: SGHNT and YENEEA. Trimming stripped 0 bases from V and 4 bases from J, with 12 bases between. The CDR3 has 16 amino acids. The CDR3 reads CASSLDERVLTGELFF. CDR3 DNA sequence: TGTGCCAGCAGCTTAGATGAGCGGGTCCTCACCGGGGAGCTGTTTTTT.

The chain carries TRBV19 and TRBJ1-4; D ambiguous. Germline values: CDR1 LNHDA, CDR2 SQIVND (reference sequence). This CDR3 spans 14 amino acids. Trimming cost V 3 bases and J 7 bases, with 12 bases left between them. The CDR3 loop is CASSISDRSEKLFF. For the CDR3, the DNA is TGTGCCAGTAGTATCTCCGATCGGAGTGAAAAACTGTTTTTT.

The CDR3 DNA is TGTGCCAGCAGCAAACCCGACAGAAAAGCTAACTATGGCTACACCTTC. Translated: CASSKPDRKANYGYTF. The chain links TRBV21-1 to TRBJ1-2; the table's TRBD1 call for D was not verified on the DNA. TRBV21-1 is a pseudogene locus. The CDR3 loop spans 16 amino acids.

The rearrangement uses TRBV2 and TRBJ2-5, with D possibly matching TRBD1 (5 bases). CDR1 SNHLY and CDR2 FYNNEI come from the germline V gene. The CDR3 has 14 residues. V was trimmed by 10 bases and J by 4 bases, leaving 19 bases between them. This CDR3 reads CAIKQAPSGETQYF. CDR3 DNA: TGTGCCATAAAACAGGCTCCCTCAGGAGAGACCCAGTACTTC. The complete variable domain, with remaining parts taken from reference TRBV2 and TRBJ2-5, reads EPEVTQTPSHQVTQMGQEVILRCVPISNHLYFYWYRQILGQKVEFLVSFYNNEISEKSEIFDDQFSVERPDGSNFTLKIRSTKLEDSAMYFCAIKQAPSGETQYFGPGTRLLVL.

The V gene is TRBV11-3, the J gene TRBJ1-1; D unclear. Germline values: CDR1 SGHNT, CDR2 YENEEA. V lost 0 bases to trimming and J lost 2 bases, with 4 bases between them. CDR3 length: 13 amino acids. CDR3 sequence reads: CASSLDLNTEAFF. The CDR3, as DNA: TGTGCCAGCAGCTTAGACCTTAACACTGAAGCTTTCTTT. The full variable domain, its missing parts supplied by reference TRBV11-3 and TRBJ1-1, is EAGVVQSPRYKIIEKKQPVAFWCNPISGHNTLYWYLQNLGQGPELLIRYENEEAVDDSQLPKDRFSAERLKGVDSTLKIQPAELGDSAVYLCASSLDLNTEAFFGQGTRLTVV.

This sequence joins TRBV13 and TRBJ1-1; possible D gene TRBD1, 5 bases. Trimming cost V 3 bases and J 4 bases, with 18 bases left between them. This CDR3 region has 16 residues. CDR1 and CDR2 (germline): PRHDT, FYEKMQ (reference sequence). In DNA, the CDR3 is TGTGCCAGCAGCTTCAGACTGGGGGGTAGGATCACTGAAGCTTTCTTT. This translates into CASSFRLGGRITEAFF. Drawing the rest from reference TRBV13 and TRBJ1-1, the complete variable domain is AAGVIQSPRHLIKEKRETATLKCYPIPRHDTVYWYQQGPGQDPQFLISFYEKMQSDKGSIPDRFSAQQFSDYHSELNMSSLELGDSALYFCASSFRLGGRITEAFFGQGTRLTVV.

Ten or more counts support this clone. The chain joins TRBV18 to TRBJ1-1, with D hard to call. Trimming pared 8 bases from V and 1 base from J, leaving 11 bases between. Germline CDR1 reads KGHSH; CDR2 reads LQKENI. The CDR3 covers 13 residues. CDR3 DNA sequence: TGTGCCAGCGCGGTTAGTGGGAACACTGAAGCTTTCTTT. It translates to CASAVSGNTEAFF.

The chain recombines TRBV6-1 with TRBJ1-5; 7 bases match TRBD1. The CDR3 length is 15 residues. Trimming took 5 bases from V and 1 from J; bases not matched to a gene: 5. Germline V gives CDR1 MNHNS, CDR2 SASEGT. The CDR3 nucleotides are TGTGCCAGCAGTCGGGACAGATCAAGCAATCAGCCCCAGCATTTT. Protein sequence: CASSRDRSSNQPQHF.